This T cell receptor beta chain appears in the sequencing data of a study of cytomegalovirus exposure and HLA in healthy donors. The protocol was immunoSEQ multiplex PCR, while the TCRdb copy is restricted to in-frame clones and leaves out a portion. The sample lists about 150,000 clones, less than 95% occurring once. The TCR originated in a man aged 18 to 30 in good health and CMV-seropositive. Sequencing was performed on PBMCs.

This CDR3 reads CASSETGQDTDTQYF. The CDR3 DNA reads TGTGCCAGCAGTGAAACCGGACAGGATACAGATACGCAGTATTTT. This chain uses TRBV6-1 with TRBJ2-3; 7 positions agree with TRBD1. CDR3 length: 15 residues. Germline V gene sequence: CDR1 MNHNS, CDR2 SASEGT. The V and J ends lost 2 bases and 3 bases, in that order; junction bases with no gene match: 5.